The T cell receptor (beta chain) described here comes from a study of T cells after yellow fever vaccination (dated by TCRdb to about 2019). About the study as a whole: Memory subsets (EM, EMRA, CM and Tscm) were sorted on a BD FACS Aria III using CD3, CD45RA, CCR7 and CD95 staining. To track T-cell clones before and after primary and booster YFV17D yellow fever vaccination, bulk TCR alpha and beta repertoires were sequenced longitudinally. Blood was drawn at multiple timepoints before and after primary and secondary immunization, with bulk PBMC replicates and cell subsets isolated. Memory subsets were sorted on days 0, 15 and 45 and at 18 months following primary vaccination, and on days 0, 15 and 45 following the 30-year booster. The cohort comprised two healthy male donors, one aged 18 to 30 and one aged 30 to 40 years. Libraries from fractions with low cell numbers were prepared with the SMART-Seq v4 Ultra Low Input RNA kit.

This clonotype was found a few times. No qualities accompany the bases; no much larger clone lies one base away. From V the trimming removes 1 base and from J it removes 6 bases, while the gene matches leave 8 bases of the junction unaccounted for. The CDR3 holds 15 amino acids from the cysteine to the phenylalanine. The DNA shown is the 45-base CDR3, in frame from base 1. The germline V gene supplies CDR1 SGHRS and CDR2 YFSETQ. The data were produced on an Illumina NovaSeq 6000. Synthesis of TCR cDNA relied on 5'RACE template switching, a step that introduced a universal primer site along with unique molecular identifiers. Priming for cDNA synthesis came from both the TCR alpha and TCR beta constant segments. Two PCR steps were used to amplify libraries, with sample barcodes and sequencing adapters being added in the second step. Sequencing of libraries was performed on Illumina HiSeq 2500 (2x100 bp) or NovaSeq (2x150 bp). The published analysis was carried out like this. Reads were demultiplexed and collapsed into UMI consensus sequences with MIGEC, and V(D)J alignment was performed with MiXCR. Clonotypes responding to the vaccine were identified with edgeR on replicate PBMC samples, with the criteria of FDR below 0.01 and a log2 fold change above 5 up to day 15. Each bulk clonotype received a CD4 or CD8 identity based on whether the sequenced CD4 or CD8 repertoire contained that clonotype at higher abundance. Clonotype frequencies in memory subsets were weighted by FACS-sorted cell numbers to estimate each clone's distribution across memory phenotypes. TCRdb trimmed the raw reads at Q25, called clones with MiXCR and kept productive beta chains. Rows with a matching CDR3 protein are joined into one entry that keeps the most common DNA and genes. The V and J calls, along with clone size, are taken from TCRdb and not from the paper's own processing. The sample table records roughly 56,000 distinct CDR3 sequences; 5% to 6.5% of these occur just once. The leading ten clones occupy 31% of the sample.

The treatment or condition label here, explained by the study, means: live attenuated yellow fever vaccine strain. A standard Ficoll-Paque protocol was used to isolate PBMCs from peripheral blood. For sorted memory subsets, RNA extraction was done with the RNeasy Micro Kit. The investigation overall reported the following: Only a couple of donors were included in the study, so the extent to which the findings can be generalized is limited. The secondary T-cell response was weaker than the primary response but faster, peaking on day 5 instead of day 15. After the booster, most clones that had expanded after primary vaccination were detected again (approximately 95% of CD4 and around nine tenths of CD8), suggesting broad maintenance of memory. Computational filtering was required because FACS-sorted repertoires could contain abundant contaminating clonotypes from the bulk population. A small share of clonotypes was detected in both CD4 and CD8 compartments, with the overlap likely arising from convergent recombination. On day 0, almost all vaccine-responding clonotypes were below detection in the sorted memory subsets.

Material: PBMCs, either bulk or a sorted T-cell subset (CD4+, CD8+, memory, or dextramer-sorted; not recorded which), obtained on the day of the yellow fever booster vaccination. The chain employs TRBV5-1 and TRBJ2-7; 9 nucleotides in the junction match TRBD2. The sequence was obtained from a man between 18 and 29 years old who received the YFV17D yellow fever vaccine. For the CDR3, the sequence is CASSLSTLAGLEQYF. Read as DNA, the sequence is TGCGCCAGCAGCTTGTCGACCCTAGCGGGGCTCGAGCAGTACTTC.